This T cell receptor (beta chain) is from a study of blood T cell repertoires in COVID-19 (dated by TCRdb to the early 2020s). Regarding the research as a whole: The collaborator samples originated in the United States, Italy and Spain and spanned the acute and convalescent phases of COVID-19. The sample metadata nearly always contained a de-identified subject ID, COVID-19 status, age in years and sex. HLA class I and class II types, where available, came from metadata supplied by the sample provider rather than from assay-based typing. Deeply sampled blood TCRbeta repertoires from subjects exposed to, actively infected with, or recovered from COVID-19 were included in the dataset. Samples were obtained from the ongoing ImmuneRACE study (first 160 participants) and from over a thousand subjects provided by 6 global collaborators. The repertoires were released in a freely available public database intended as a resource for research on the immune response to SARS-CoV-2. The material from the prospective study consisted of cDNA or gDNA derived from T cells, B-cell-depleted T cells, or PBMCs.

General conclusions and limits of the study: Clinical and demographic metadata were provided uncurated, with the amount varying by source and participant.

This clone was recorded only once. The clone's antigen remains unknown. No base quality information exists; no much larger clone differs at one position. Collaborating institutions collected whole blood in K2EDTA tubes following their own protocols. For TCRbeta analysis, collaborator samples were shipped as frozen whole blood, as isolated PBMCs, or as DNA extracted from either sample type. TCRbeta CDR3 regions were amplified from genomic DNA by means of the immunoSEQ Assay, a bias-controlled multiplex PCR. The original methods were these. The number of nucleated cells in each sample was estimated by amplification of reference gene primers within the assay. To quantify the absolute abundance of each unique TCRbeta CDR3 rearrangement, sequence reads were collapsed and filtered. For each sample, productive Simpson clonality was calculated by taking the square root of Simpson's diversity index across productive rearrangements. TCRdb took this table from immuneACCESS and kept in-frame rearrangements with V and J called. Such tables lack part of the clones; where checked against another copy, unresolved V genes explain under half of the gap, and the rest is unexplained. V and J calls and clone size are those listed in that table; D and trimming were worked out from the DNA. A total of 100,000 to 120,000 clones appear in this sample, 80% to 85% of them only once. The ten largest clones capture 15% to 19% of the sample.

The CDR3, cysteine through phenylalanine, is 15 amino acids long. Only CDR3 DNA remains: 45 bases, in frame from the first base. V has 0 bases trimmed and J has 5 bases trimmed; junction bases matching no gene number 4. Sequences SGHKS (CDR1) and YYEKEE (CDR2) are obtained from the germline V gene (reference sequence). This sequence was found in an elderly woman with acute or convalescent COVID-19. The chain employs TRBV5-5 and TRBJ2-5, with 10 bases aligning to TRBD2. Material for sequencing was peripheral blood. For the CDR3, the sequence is CASSLGAGGHETQYF. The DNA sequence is TGTGCCAGCAGCTTGGGAGCGGGAGGGCACGAGACCCAGTACTTC.